Listed below are T cell receptor beta chains from one sample, sequenced in a study of T cell changes during pregnancy in multiple sclerosis. Profiled with immunoSEQ multiplex PCR; TCRdb holds only in-frame clones, not every one. The sample carries over 80,000 clones, 90% recorded once. This material consisted of peripheral blood, taken in the second trimester of pregnancy. The receptors stem from a female donor in good health, enrolled as a control in a pregnancy study. Both conserved end residues are part of each CDR3. A D gene is named only where the DNA matches it firmly. Clone size is stated in some rows and not others, as once, few, many or a class when expanded.

d_call clone_size j_call v_call cdr3_aa cdr3_nt
TRBD1 . TRBJ1-5 TRBV4-1 CASSQEPLDRDSNQPQHF TGCGCCAGCAGCCAAGAACCTCTGGACAGGGATAGCAATCAGCCCCAGCATTTT
TRBD1 . TRBJ1-2 TRBV7-9 CASGRTGTNYGYTF TGTGCCAGCGGTAGGACAGGAACTAACTATGGCTACACCTTC
TRBD1 . TRBJ1-4 TRBV6-5 CASRDRGTNEKLFF TGTGCCAGCAGGGACAGGGGAACTAATGAAAAACTGTTTTTT
TRBD1 . TRBJ1-2 TRBV5-1 CASSPGTGRAGGYTF TGCGCCAGCAGCCCCGGGACAGGGCGAGCGGGTGGCTACACCTTC
TRBD1 . TRBJ1-2 TRBV5-1 CASRESQGLNYGYTF TGCGCCAGCAGGGAGTCACAGGGGCTCAACTATGGCTACACCTTC
. . TRBJ2-7 TRBV5-8 CASSLRAVYEQYF TGTGCCAGCAGCCTTCGAGCGGTATACGAGCAGTACTTC
. . TRBJ1-1 TRBV9 CASSLSDKNTEAFF TGTGCCAGCAGCCTATCCGACAAGAACACTGAAGCTTTCTTT
TRBD1 . TRBJ2-7 TRBV5-1 CASSLRDRSSYEQYF TGCGCCAGCAGCCTCCGGGACAGGAGCTCCTACGAGCAGTACTTC
TRBD1 . TRBJ1-1 TRBV5-1 CASSLDRGTEAFF TGCGCCAGCAGCTTGGACAGGGGAACTGAAGCTTTCTTT
. . TRBJ1-5 TRBV28 CASSTTGMGNQPQHF TGTGCCAGCAGTACAACAGGGATGGGCAATCAGCCCCAGCATTTT
. . TRBJ1-1 TRBV7-2 CASSPTIGTENTEAFF TGTGCCAGCAGCCCAACCATCGGTACAGAAAACACTGAAGCTTTCTTT
TRBD1 . TRBJ1-1 TRBV7-9 CASSPRQGEGAFF TGTGCCAGCAGCCCTCGACAGGGGGAGGGAGCTTTCTTT
. . TRBJ2-7 TRBV7-9 CASSNRSQGYEQYF TGTGCCAGCAGCAACAGGAGTCAGGGCTACGAGCAGTACTTC
. once TRBJ2-3 TRBV10-3 CATAGSPTDTQYF TGTGCCACCGCGGGGAGCCCCACAGATACGCAGTATTTT
TRBD1 . TRBJ2-7 TRBV28 CASSRGQVQYEQYF TGTGCCAGCAGTCGAGGACAGGTTCAATACGAGCAGTACTTC
. many TRBJ1-5 TRBV19 CASSIDSLNQPQHF TGTGCCAGTAGTATAGATAGCCTCAATCAGCCCCAGCATTTT
. . TRBJ2-3 TRBV9 CASSVQGSWTADTQYF TGTGCCAGCAGCGTTCAGGGTAGTTGGACGGCAGATACGCAGTATTTT
. . TRBJ2-7 TRBV6-5 CASSSDSYEQYF TGTGCCAGCAGTTCCGACAGCTACGAGCAGTACTTC
. . TRBJ1-1 TRBV21-1 CASSTKQENTEAFF TGTGCCAGCAGCACCAAACAGGAGAACACTGAAGCTTTCTTT
TRBD1 . TRBJ1-2 TRBV19 CASKIRGQGQNNYGYTF TGTGCCAGTAAAATCAGGGGACAGGGCCAGAATAACTATGGCTACACCTTC
. . TRBJ2-3 TRBV7-9 CASSLGAGVALGTDTQYF TGTGCCAGCAGCTTAGGGGCAGGGGTGGCCCTCGGCACAGATACGCAGTATTTT
. . TRBJ1-1 TRBV5-6 CASGSGNTEAFF TGTGCCAGCGGGAGCGGAAACACTGAAGCTTTCTTT
TRBD1 . TRBJ1-2 TRBV28 CASSSRQGNYGYTF TGTGCCAGCAGTTCCCGACAGGGGAACTATGGCTACACCTTC
TRBD1 . TRBJ1-3 TRBV28 CASRYPGTEGNTIYF TGTGCCAGCAGGTACCCCGGGACAGAAGGAAACACCATATATTTT
TRBD1 . TRBJ2-1 TRBV7-2 CASSFSGTGHNEQFF TGTGCCAGCAGCTTTTCGGGGACAGGTCATAATGAGCAGTTCTTC
TRBD1 . TRBJ2-7 TRBV5-1 CASSLGVRDRSTYEQYF TGCGCCAGCAGCTTGGGGGTCCGGGACAGGTCGACCTACGAGCAGTACTTC
. . TRBJ1-2 TRBV25-1 CASKLDSYGYTF TGTGCCAGCAAACTGGACAGCTATGGCTACACCTTC
. . TRBJ2-3 TRBV6-5 CASSDYSTDTQYF TGTGCCAGTTCTGACTATAGCACAGATACGCAGTATTTT